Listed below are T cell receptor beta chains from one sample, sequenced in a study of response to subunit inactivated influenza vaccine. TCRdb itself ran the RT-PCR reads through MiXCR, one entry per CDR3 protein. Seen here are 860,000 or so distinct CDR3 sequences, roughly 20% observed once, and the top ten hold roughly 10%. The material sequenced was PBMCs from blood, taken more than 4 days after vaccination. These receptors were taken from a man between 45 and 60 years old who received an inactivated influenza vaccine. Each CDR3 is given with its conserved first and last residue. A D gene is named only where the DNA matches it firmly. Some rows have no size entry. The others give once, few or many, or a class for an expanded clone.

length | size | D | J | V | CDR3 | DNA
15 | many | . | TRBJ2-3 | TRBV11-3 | CASSYYGSPADTQYF | TGTGCCAGCAGCTATTACGGGAGCCCCGCAGATACGCAGTATTTT
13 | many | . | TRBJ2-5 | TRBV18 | CASSPTAGETQYF | TGTGCCAGCTCACCAACAGCCGGGGAGACCCAGTACTTC
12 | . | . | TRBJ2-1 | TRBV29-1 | CSVHGRYNEQFF | TGCAGCGTTCACGGTCGGTACAATGAGCAGTTCTTC
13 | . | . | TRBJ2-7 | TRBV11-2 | CASSFHTSYEQYF | TGTGCCAGCAGCTTCCACACATCCTACGAGCAGTACTTC
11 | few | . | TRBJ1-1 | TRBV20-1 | CSAEDSAEAFF | TGCAGTGCAGAAGACAGCGCTGAAGCTTTCTTT
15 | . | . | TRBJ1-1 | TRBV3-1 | CASSQIPGGNTEAFF | TGTGCCAGCAGCCAGATCCCTGGGGGAAACACTGAAGCTTTCTTT
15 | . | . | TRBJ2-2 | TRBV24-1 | CATSETGPFTGELFF | TGTGCCACCAGTGAAACAGGACCCTTCACCGGGGAGCTGTTTTTT
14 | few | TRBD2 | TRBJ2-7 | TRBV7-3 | CASSPGLAGEEQYF | TGTGCCAGCAGCCCTGGACTAGCGGGAGAGGAGCAGTACTTC
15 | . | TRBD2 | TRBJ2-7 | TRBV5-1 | CASSLGREGYYEQYF | TGCGCCAGCAGCTTGGGTCGGGAGGGATATTACGAGCAGTACTTC
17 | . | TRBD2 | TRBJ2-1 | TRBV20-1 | CSARDWTSGRDTNEQFF | TGCAGTGCTAGAGATTGGACTAGCGGGAGAGATACGAATGAGCAGTTCTTC
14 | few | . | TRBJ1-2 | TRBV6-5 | CASSSWGGNYGYTF | TGTGCCAGCAGTTCCTGGGGAGGTAACTATGGCTACACCTTC
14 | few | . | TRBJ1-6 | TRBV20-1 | CSAGEQVANSPLHF | TGCAGTGCGGGAGAACAGGTTGCTAATTCACCCCTCCACTTT
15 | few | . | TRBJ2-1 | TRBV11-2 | CASSPLAGSGGEQFF | TGTGCCAGCAGCCCCCTTGCCGGGAGTGGGGGTGAGCAGTTCTTC
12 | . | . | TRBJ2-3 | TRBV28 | CASSYIRDTQYF | TGTGCCAGCAGCTATATCCGGGATACGCAGTATTTT
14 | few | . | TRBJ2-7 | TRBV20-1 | CSARSAQGGYEQYF | TGCAGTGCTAGATCCGCCCAGGGGGGCTACGAGCAGTACTTC
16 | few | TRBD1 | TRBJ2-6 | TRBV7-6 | CASSLATGAGANVLTF | TGTGCCAGCAGCTTAGCTACAGGGGCTGGGGCCAACGTCCTGACTTTC
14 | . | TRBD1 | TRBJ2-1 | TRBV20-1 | CSASQTGGINEQFF | TGCAGTGCTAGTCAGACAGGGGGGATCAATGAGCAGTTCTTC
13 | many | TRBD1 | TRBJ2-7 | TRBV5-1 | CASSRGQNYEQYF | TGTGCCAGCTCCCGGGGACAGAACTACGAGCAGTACTTC
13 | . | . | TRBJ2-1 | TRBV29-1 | CSVTRTGYNEQFF | TGCAGCGTGACCAGGACGGGTTACAATGAGCAGTTCTTC
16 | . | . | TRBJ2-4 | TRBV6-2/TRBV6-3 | CASSPGTSLAKNIQYF | TGTGCCAGCAGCCCCGGGACTTCTCTAGCCAAAAACATTCAGTACTTC
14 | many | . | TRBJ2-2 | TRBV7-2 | CASSFAPNTGELFF | TGTGCCAGCAGCTTCGCTCCGAACACCGGGGAGCTGTTTTTT
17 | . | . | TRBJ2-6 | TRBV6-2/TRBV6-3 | CASSYSRRTSGANVLTF | TGTGCCAGCAGTTATAGTCGACGGACCTCTGGGGCCAACGTCCTGACTTTC
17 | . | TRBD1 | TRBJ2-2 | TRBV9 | CASSVPRGQTNTGELFF | TGTGCCAGCAGCGTCCCTAGGGGACAGACGAACACCGGGGAGCTGTTTTTT
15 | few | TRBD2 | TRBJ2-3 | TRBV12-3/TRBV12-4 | CASSFASGGTDTQYF | TGTGCCAGCAGTTTCGCTAGCGGGGGGACAGATACGCAGTATTTT
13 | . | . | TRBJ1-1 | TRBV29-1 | CSHGGHAGTEAFF | TGCAGCCACGGGGGACATGCGGGGACTGAAGCTTTCTTT
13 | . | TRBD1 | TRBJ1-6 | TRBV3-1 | CASSGGQGAPLHF | TGTGCCAGCAGCGGAGGGCAGGGGGCACCCCTCCACTTT
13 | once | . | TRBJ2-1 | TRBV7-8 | CASSLVRGLEQFF | TGTGCCAGCAGCTTAGTACGCGGGCTTGAGCAGTTCTTC
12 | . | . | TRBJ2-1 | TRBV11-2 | CATSLDPGEQFF | TGTGCCACCAGCTTAGATCCGGGGGAGCAGTTCTTC
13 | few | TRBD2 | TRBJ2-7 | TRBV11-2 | CASLGLAGHEQYF | TGTGCCAGCCTGGGACTAGCGGGCCACGAGCAGTACTTC
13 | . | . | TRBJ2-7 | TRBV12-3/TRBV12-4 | CASSLSRTDEQYF | TGTGCCAGCAGTTTATCTAGGACTGACGAGCAGTACTTC
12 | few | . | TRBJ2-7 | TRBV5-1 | CASSSQDYEQYF | TGCGCCAGCAGCTCCCAGGACTACGAGCAGTACTTC
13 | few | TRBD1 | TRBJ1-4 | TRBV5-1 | CASTPTGEEKLFF | TGCGCCAGCACCCCGACAGGGGAAGAAAAACTGTTTTTT
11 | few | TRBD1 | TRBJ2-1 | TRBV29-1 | CSVDSGQGKYF | TGCAGCGTTGACTCGGGACAGGGAAAGTACTTC
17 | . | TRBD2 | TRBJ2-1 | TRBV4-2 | CASSLAPVRGLENEQFF | TGTGCCAGCAGCCTCGCGCCGGTTCGGGGACTAGAAAATGAGCAGTTCTTC
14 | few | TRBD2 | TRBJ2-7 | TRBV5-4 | CASSQNSGIYEQYF | TGTGCCAGCAGCCAGAATAGCGGGATCTACGAGCAGTACTTC
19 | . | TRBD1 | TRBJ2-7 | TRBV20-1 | CSARDIGTGGPGSSYEQYF | TGCAGTGCTAGAGATATTGGGACAGGGGGCCCCGGGAGCTCCTACGAGCAGTACTTC
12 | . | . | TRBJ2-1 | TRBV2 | CASRDLGNEQFF | TGTGCCAGCAGGGACCTGGGCAATGAGCAGTTCTTC
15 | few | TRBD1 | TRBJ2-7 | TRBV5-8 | CASSRAGTGTYEQYF | TGTGCCAGCAGCCGAGCCGGGACAGGGACCTACGAGCAGTACTTC
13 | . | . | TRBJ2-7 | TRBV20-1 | CSAPGQPGHEQYF | TGCAGTGCGCCCGGACAGCCCGGTCACGAGCAGTACTTC
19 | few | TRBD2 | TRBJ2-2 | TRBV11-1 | CASSYGTSGTRYKTGELFF | TGTGCCAGCAGCTACGGGACTAGCGGGACCCGTTACAAAACCGGGGAGCTGTTTTTT
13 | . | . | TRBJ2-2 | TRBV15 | CATSWGEAGELFF | TGTGCCACCAGCTGGGGGGAGGCCGGGGAGCTGTTTTTT
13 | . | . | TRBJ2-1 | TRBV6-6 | CASSYNLEGEQFF | TGTGCCAGCAGTTACAATCTAGAAGGTGAGCAGTTCTTC
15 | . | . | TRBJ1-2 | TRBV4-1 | CASSQELAPNYGYTF | TGCGCCAGCAGCCAAGAGTTGGCACCTAACTATGGCTACACCTTC
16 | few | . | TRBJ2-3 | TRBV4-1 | CASSQELGIGRDTQYF | TGCGCCAGCAGCCAAGAATTGGGGATTGGGCGGGATACGCAGTATTTT
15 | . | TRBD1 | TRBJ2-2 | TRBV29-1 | CSVRQGVWDTGELFF | TGCAGCGTACGACAGGGCGTGTGGGACACCGGGGAGCTGTTTTTT
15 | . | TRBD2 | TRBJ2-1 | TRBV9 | CASSVGLAGVIEQFF | TGTGCCAGCAGCGTAGGTCTAGCGGGAGTTATTGAGCAGTTCTTC
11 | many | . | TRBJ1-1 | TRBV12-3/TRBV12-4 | CASRRDTEAFF | TGTGCCAGCCGACGGGACACTGAAGCTTTCTTT